One and the same sample provided the 21 T cell receptor beta chains below, sequenced in a study of T cell clonotyping in hematopoietic cell transplantation. Repertoires were generated with immunoSEQ multiplex PCR, while TCRdb's copy carries only in-frame clones and drops some. The profile shows 3,000 to 4,000 clones, around 70% of them singletons. The sequences come from peripheral blood mononuclear cells, collected 30 days after allogeneic stem cell transplant. These receptors came from a male patient aged 35 to 55 who had an allogeneic stem cell transplant from an unrelated donor, so the T cells may come from the graft donor. Some clones in this sample may be carry-over from other donors' samples.

This clone occurred once. V gene TRBV7-2 combines with J gene TRBJ2-5; TRBD2 matches 11 bases. This CDR3 is built from 15 residues. Unmatched junction bases numbered 2, after V lost 3 bases and J lost 2 bases. The germline gives CDR1 SGHTA, CDR2 FQGNSA. In nucleotides, the CDR3 is TGTGCCAGCAGCTTGACTAGCGGGGCTCAAGAGACCCAGTACTTC. Translated: CASSLTSGAQETQYF.

The chain carries TRBV30 and TRBJ2-7; 8 bases are shared with TRBD1. Unmatched junction bases numbered 5, after V lost 8 bases and J lost 2 bases. Germline lookup yields CDR1 GTSNPN and CDR2 SVGIG (reference sequence). The CDR3 is made up of 12 amino acids. This CDR3 reads CAGGTGTYEQYF. DNA of the CDR3: TGTGCCGGCGGGACAGGCACCTACGAGCAGTACTTC.

A few counts support this clone. V is TRBV7-9 and J is TRBJ1-2; D is ambiguous. Germline assignment: CDR1 SEHNR and CDR2 FQNEAQ (reference sequence). The CDR3 is 13 residues long. V lost 5 bases, J lost 5 bases, and 12 bases lay in between. The CDR3 is CASSPGRGYGYTF. CDR3 bases: TGTGCCAGCAGCCCGGGTCGTGGTTATGGCTACACCTTC.

The chain joins TRBV9 to TRBJ1-1; D ambiguous. The CDR3 covers 15 residues. V gave up 2 bases and J gave up 1 base, with 12 bases separating them. The germline gives CDR1 SGDLS, CDR2 YYNGEE. The CDR3 coding sequence is TGTGCCAGCAGCGTCTCCCCTCAGGAGAACACTGAAGCTTTCTTT. Its translation: CASSVSPQENTEAFF.

V is TRBV7-9 and J is TRBJ1-2, with 7 bases identical to TRBD1. CDR1 is SEHNR and CDR2 is FQNEAQ in the germline V gene (reference sequence). The CDR3 is made up of 13 amino acids. J lost 8 bases, V lost 6 bases, and 9 bases had no gene match. The CDR3 region has the DNA TGTGCCAGCAGTCCACAGGGGTTGGGAGGCTACACCTTC. Amino acid sequence: CASSPQGLGGYTF.

This clone showed up just a few times. The V and J genes are TRBV29-1 and TRBJ1-3, with TRBD1 as a possible D gene (5 bases). CDR1 and CDR2 from the germline V gene are SQVTM and ANQGSEA. The CDR3 covers 13 residues. Deletions cut 4 bases from V and 4 bases from J, with 11 bases between. For the CDR3, the DNA is TGCAGCGTTGCCGGGGCTTTCGGAAACACCATATATTTT. Its protein is CSVAGAFGNTIYF.

The chain has TRBV27 and TRBJ2-5; 8 bases are a match to TRBD1. The CDR3 loop spans 20 amino acids. V dropped 0 bases and J dropped 4; count of bases not matched to a gene: 19. CDR1 is MNHEY, CDR2 SMNVEV, per germline (reference sequence). CDR3 nucleotides: TGTGCCAGCAGTTTATCGTCCCTCCCTCTCCGGGACAGGATGGGAGAGACCCAGTACTTC. It is translated as CASSLSSLPLRDRMGETQYF.

In its sample, this clone was seen once. The chain is built from TRBV7-9 and TRBJ2-7, with 7 bases identical to TRBD2. Germline loops: CDR1 SEHNR, CDR2 FQNEAQ (reference sequence). Trimming removed 1 base from V and 5 bases from J; junction bases left unmatched: 11. This CDR3 has 16 amino acids. CDR3 bases: TGTGCCAGCAGCTTAGGGGGGGGGACCCTTTGGAACGAGCAGTACTTC. Protein product: CASSLGGGTLWNEQYF.

This chain links TRBV4-1 with TRBJ2-3, with 10 bases aligning to TRBD2. Trimming at V came to 6 bases and at J to 2 bases, leaving 5 bases not matched to a gene. The CDR3 spans 15 residues. Germline V gives CDR1 MGHRA, CDR2 YSYEKL. This chain's CDR3 is CASRDGLADTDTQYF. DNA for the CDR3: TGCGCCAGCAGGGATGGACTAGCGGACACAGATACGCAGTATTTT.

The rearrangement uses TRBV11-3 and TRBJ2-3, with D uncertain. Trimming left V 7 bases short and J 5 bases short, with 16 bases between. The germline V gene encodes CDR1 SGHNT and CDR2 YENEEA. The CDR3 has 14 residues. The CDR3 loop reads CASNPGAIGDTQYF. DNA of the CDR3: TGTGCCAGCAATCCCGGTGCGATCGGAGATACGCAGTATTTT.

The chain combines TRBV28 with TRBJ2-7; a weak D match, TRBD2 (5 bases). The CDR3 runs 15 residues. Per the germline V gene, CDR1 is MDHEN and CDR2 is SYDVKM. V was trimmed by 6 bases and J by 5 bases, leaving 20 bases between them. This CDR3 reads CASSERFGVADEQYF. The CDR3 DNA follows: TGTGCCAGCAGCGAAAGGTTCGGGGTAGCAGACGAGCAGTACTTC.

The chain has TRBV5-1 and TRBJ1-6, with TRBD1 as a possible D gene (5 bases). The CDR3 is 15 residues long. Trimming left V 0 bases short and J 8 bases short, with 12 bases between. CDR1 is SGHRS and CDR2 is YFSETQ in the germline V gene. CDR3 in amino acids: CASSLGWGEDSPLHF. The CDR3, as DNA: TGCGCCAGCAGCTTGGGGTGGGGCGAAGATTCACCCCTCCACTTT.

This chain links TRBV11-3 with TRBJ1-6; 7 bases agree with TRBD1. Germline assignment: CDR1 SGHNT and CDR2 YENEEA. The CDR3 has 14 amino acids. V lost 4 bases and J lost 8; bases outside the gene matches: 5. CDR3 sequence (DNA): TGTGCCAGCAGCTCCGGGACAGTTGATTCACCCCTCCACTTT. Its translation is CASSSGTVDSPLHF.

A single count supports this clone. The gene calls are TRBV2 and TRBJ2-5; 7 nucleotides line up with TRBD1. Germline loops: CDR1 SNHLY, CDR2 FYNNEI. Germline trimming cut 8 bases from V and 2 bases from J; bases unmatched to any gene: 8. The CDR3 loop spans 14 amino acids. Written as DNA, the CDR3 is TGTGCCAGCGGCCCCGGGACAGCTCAAGAGACCCAGTACTTC. The encoded protein is CASGPGTAQETQYF.

CDR3 loop: CASSPHQIMNTEAFF. The CDR3 nucleotides read TGTGCCAGCAGCCCACATCAGATCATGAACACTGAAGCTTTCTTT. The chain links TRBV4-2 to TRBJ1-1; unclear D gene. V dropped 4 bases and J dropped 0 bases, with 12 bases sitting between them. Per germline, CDR1 LGHNA and CDR2 YNFKEQ. There are 15 residues in the CDR3.

Written as DNA, the CDR3 is TGTGCCTGGAGGGACCCCAGGGACTACAATGAGCAGTTCTTC. Translating it yields CAWRDPRDYNEQFF. The rearrangement links TRBV30 to TRBJ2-1; D may be TRBD1 (5 bases). Germline assignment: CDR1 GTSNPN and CDR2 SVGIG (reference sequence). Deletions cut 3 bases from V and 3 bases from J, with 12 bases between. This CDR3 comprises 14 residues.

The rearrangement links TRBV30 to TRBJ2-3; 8 bases map to TRBD2. V dropped 7 bases and J dropped 2; count of bases not matched to a gene: 11. The CDR3 sequence is 15 residues long. CDR1 is GTSNPN and CDR2 is SVGIG in the germline V gene (reference sequence). In DNA, the CDR3 is TGTGCCTCTGACCCACTAGCGGCCTCCACAGATACGCAGTATTTT. Translated, it gives CASDPLAASTDTQYF.

V usage is TRBV6-5 and J usage is TRBJ1-2; D is undetermined. Trimming stripped 4 bases from V and 4 bases from J, with 10 bases between. Looked up from germline, CDR1 is MNHEY and CDR2 is SVGAGI. CDR3 size: 13 residues. The CDR3 sequence is CASSSDGFYGYTF. The CDR3 nucleotides read TGTGCCAGCAGTTCCGACGGATTCTATGGCTACACCTTC.

The chain couples TRBV30 to TRBJ2-7, with D perhaps matching TRBD2 (5 bases). CDR1 is GTSNPN and CDR2 is SVGIG in the germline V gene (reference sequence). The CDR3 sequence is 14 residues long. V lost 4 bases and J 0 bases, leaving 13 bases between the germline ends. The CDR3 spells CAWNKEASSYEQYF. The CDR3 DNA is TGTGCCTGGAACAAGGAGGCCAGCTCCTACGAGCAGTACTTC.

The chain has TRBV15 and TRBJ2-5; D is undetermined. From germline, CDR1 is LNHNV and CDR2 YYDKDF (reference sequence). The CDR3 is 14 residues long. Deletions cut 0 bases from V and 2 bases from J, with 7 bases between. CDR3 loop: CATSRDKSQETQYF. The CDR3, as DNA: TGTGCCACCAGCAGAGATAAGTCACAAGAGACCCAGTACTTC.

The V call is TRBV5-6, the J call TRBJ2-3; 7 bases are shared with TRBD1. CDR1 and CDR2 from the germline V gene are SGHDT and YYEEEE. V lost 6 bases, J lost 2 bases, and 6 bases stayed unmatched. The CDR3 consists of 14 residues. CDR3 in amino acids: CASTGTDYTDTQYF. The CDR3 DNA reads TGTGCCAGCACCGGGACAGACTACACAGATACGCAGTATTTT.